The next 30 T cell receptor beta chains were all read from a single sample in a study of STAT5B mutations in CD4+ large granular lymphocyte leukemia. Here immunoSEQ multiplex PCR was the method, and the copy in TCRdb shows in-frame clones only, minus some. The sample contains 23,000 or so clones, 79% of which appear only once. Sequencing used CD4+ T cells from blood buffy coats. All receptors come from a human donor in good health.

This chain connects TRBV5-1 to TRBJ1-1; maybe TRBD1 (6 bases). The V and J ends lost 0 bases and 5 bases respectively, with 11 bases between them. CDR3 size: 14 residues. Germline V gene lookup returns CDR1 SGHRS and CDR2 YFSETQ. The CDR3 is CASSLVGGRTEAFF. CDR3 nucleotides: TGCGCCAGCAGCTTGGTAGGGGGGAGGACTGAAGCTTTCTTT.

This chain uses TRBV5-5 with TRBJ1-2, with a weak D call TRBD1 (5 bases). The V gene lost 1 base and the J gene lost 7 bases, with 20 bases spanning the gap. Germline lookup yields CDR1 SGHKS and CDR2 YYEKEE (reference sequence). CDR3 length: 16 residues. CDR3 DNA: TGTGCCAGCAGCTTGACGACATTTTGGGGCGTTGGTGGCTACACCTTC. This sequence encodes CASSLTTFWGVGGYTF.

This clone has a handful of counts. This chain links TRBV6-1 with TRBJ1-2; D is uncertain. The CDR3 is made up of 13 amino acids. CDR1 MNHNS and CDR2 SASEGT come from the germline V gene. Trimming pared 2 bases from V and 8 bases from J, leaving 12 bases between. The CDR3 DNA reads TGTGCCAGCAGTGAAAGGGAGCTGAGGGGCTACACCTTC. Residues: CASSERELRGYTF.

The chain combines TRBV25-1 with TRBJ1-3; unclear D gene. V lost 7 bases, J lost 0 bases, and 7 bases lay in between. This CDR3 spans 13 amino acids. CDR1 MGHDK and CDR2 SYGVNS come from the germline V gene. CDR3: CASKAFSGNTIYF. DNA for the CDR3: TGTGCCAGCAAGGCCTTCTCTGGAAACACCATATATTTT.

The chain employs TRBV2 and TRBJ2-3; D perhaps matches TRBD1 (6 bases). Germline values: CDR1 SNHLY, CDR2 FYNNEI. The V gene lost 4 bases and the J gene lost 5 bases, with 7 bases spanning the gap. The CDR3 has 12 residues. The CDR3 sequence is CASSGGQDTQYF. CDR3 nucleotide sequence: TGTGCCAGCAGTGGGGGACAAGATACGCAGTATTTT.

The chain uses TRBV29-1 and TRBJ1-2; 8 bases match TRBD1. The CDR3 spans 12 residues. Losses at the gene ends were 7 bases for V and 3 bases for J; bases not matched to a gene: 4. The germline V gene has CDR1 SQVTM and CDR2 ANQGSEA. Here the CDR3 DNA reads TGCAGCGGCCAACAGGGGGACTATGGCTACACCTTC. Its translation is CSGQQGDYGYTF.

The table lists this clone with a few counts. This chain joins TRBV7-9 and TRBJ1-2; D gene uncertain. Germline V lookup: CDR1 SEHNR, CDR2 FQNEAQ (reference sequence). The length of the CDR3 is 13 residues. V lost 2 bases, J lost 7 bases, and 11 bases lay in between. The CDR3 DNA sequence: TGTGCCAGCAGCTTACCGGCGGGTCGTGGCTACACCTTC. Translating gives CASSLPAGRGYTF.

The J gene is TRBJ1-3, the V gene TRBV7-9; D not certain. CDR3 length: 14 residues. The germline V gene has CDR1 SEHNR and CDR2 FQNEAQ (reference sequence). V dropped 4 bases and J dropped 0 bases, with 7 bases sitting between them. DNA for the CDR3: TGTGCCAGCAGCTATGAGAACTCTGGAAACACCATATATTTT. It translates to CASSYENSGNTIYF.

The chain combines TRBV7-2 with TRBJ1-4; D may be TRBD1 (5 bases). Trimming left V 5 bases short and J 8 bases short, with 18 bases between. CDR3 length: 15 residues. Germline loops: CDR1 SGHTA, CDR2 FQGNSA. The CDR3 coding sequence is TGTGCCAGCAGCCGCGGAGTGGGGGTCGGAGAAAAACTGTTTTTT. It is translated as CASSRGVGVGEKLFF.

This clone turned up a few times. The J gene is TRBJ1-1, the V gene TRBV5-8, with D possibly matching TRBD1 (5 bases). The CDR3 runs 14 residues. V gave up 3 bases and J gave up 0 bases, with 9 bases separating them. Germline CDR1 and CDR2: SGHTS and YDEGEE. The DNA of the CDR3 is TGTGCCAGCAGCTCCGGACACCTGAACACTGAAGCTTTCTTT. Encoded protein: CASSSGHLNTEAFF. The whole variable domain, filled in from reference TRBV5-8 and TRBJ1-1, reads EAGVTQSPTHLIKTRGQQATLRCSPISGHTSVYWYQQALGLGLQFLLWYDEGEERNRGNFPPRFSGRQFPNYSSELNVNALELEDSALYLCASSSGHLNTEAFFGQGTRLTVV.

The chain joins TRBV9 to TRBJ2-5; D is unresolved. This CDR3 region has 15 residues. CDR1 and CDR2 from the germline V gene are SGDLS and YYNGEE. Deletions cut 1 base from V and 0 bases from J, with 10 bases between. In DNA, the CDR3 is TGTGCCAGCAGCGTAAACGGAGAAAACCAAGAGACCCAGTACTTC. Its translation: CASSVNGENQETQYF.

The V gene is TRBV29-1, the J gene TRBJ1-1; D call uncertain. The germline gives CDR1 SQVTM, CDR2 ANQGSEA. Trimming pared 6 bases from V and 4 bases from J, leaving 9 bases between. The CDR3 runs 11 residues. CDR3 nucleotide sequence: TGCAGCGTCGGTTTAGTCACTGAAGCTTTCTTT. Protein sequence: CSVGLVTEAFF.

The chain has TRBV19 and TRBJ1-5; D gene unclear. The ends were cut back, 6 bases at V and 0 bases at J, with 9 bases in the middle. The germline CDR1 and CDR2 sequences are LNHDA and SQIVND (reference sequence). The CDR3 extends over 14 amino acids. In nucleotides, the CDR3 is TGTGCCAGTAGGCCAAACGATAGCAATCAGCCCCAGCATTTT. This codes for CASRPNDSNQPQHF.

The CDR3 here is CASSNGLARIPRSYEQYF. The CDR3 DNA reads as TGTGCCAGCTCAAACGGACTAGCGCGAATTCCCCGCTCCTACGAGCAGTACTTC. J is TRBJ2-7 and V is TRBV18; 9 bases align to TRBD2. The CDR3 is 18 amino acids. CDR1 KGHSH and CDR2 LQKENI come from the germline V gene. The trim removed 5 bases at V and 0 bases at J, leaving 14 bases unmatched.

The gene calls are TRBV7-8 and TRBJ2-3; 7 bases line up with TRBD2. CDR3 length: 14 residues. Germline V gene data show CDR1 as SGHVS and CDR2 as FQNEAQ. Trimming at V came to 3 bases and at J to 4 bases, leaving 4 bases not matched to a gene. DNA for the CDR3: TGTGCCAGCAGCTTTGTAGCGGGTCCAGATACGCAGTATTTT. This encodes CASSFVAGPDTQYF.

J is TRBJ1-1 and V is TRBV10-3; D is unclear. The germline CDR1 and CDR2 sequences are ENHRY and SYGVKD. The CDR3 spans 14 residues. Between the trimmed V and J ends, which lost 3 bases and 1 base, there was a span of 9 bases. The CDR3 bases are TGTGCCATCAGTGAACACCTCTCGAACACTGAAGCTTTCTTT. Protein: CAISEHLSNTEAFF.

This clone was seen a few times. The chain joins TRBV5-1 to TRBJ2-7; 14 nucleotides agree with TRBD2. The CDR3 loop spans 16 amino acids. Germline trimming cut 4 bases from V and 3 bases from J; bases unmatched to any gene: 6. CDR1 and CDR2 (germline): SGHRS, YFSETQ. The DNA of the CDR3 is TGCGCCAGCAGCGTCACCGGGACTAGCGGGAGCTACGAGCAGTACTTC. Protein: CASSVTGTSGSYEQYF.

This sequence joins TRBV4-1 and TRBJ2-3; TRBD2 matches 11 bases. The CDR3 is made up of 18 amino acids. V shed 0 bases, J shed 4 bases, and the junction held 9 bases outside the gene matches. Germline assignment: CDR1 MGHRA and CDR2 YSYEKL. CDR3 DNA sequence: TGCGCCAGCAGCCAAGATATAGCTTTAGCGGGAGGGCCAGATACGCAGTATTTT. This sequence encodes CASSQDIALAGGPDTQYF.

Written as DNA, the CDR3 is TGTGCCAGCAGATCACTTAACGAGCAGTACTTC. Translation: CASRSLNEQYF. The chain links TRBV6-6 to TRBJ2-7; D not certain. CDR1 is MNHNY and CDR2 is SVGAGI in the germline V gene (reference sequence). There are 11 residues in the CDR3. V was trimmed by 6 bases and J by 5 bases, leaving 8 bases between them.

The gene calls are TRBV9 and TRBJ2-6, with 9 bases lining up with TRBD1. In germline, CDR1 is SGDLS, CDR2 YYNGEE. Unmatched junction bases numbered 4, after V lost 0 bases and J lost 0 bases. CDR3 size: 18 residues. CDR3 sequence: CASSVDTGGDSGANVLTF. The CDR3 DNA follows: TGTGCCAGCAGCGTAGACACAGGGGGCGACTCTGGGGCCAACGTCCTGACTTTC.

The genes are TRBV29-1 and TRBJ2-4; D perhaps matches TRBD2 (6 bases). Deletions cut 4 bases from V and 7 bases from J, with 17 bases between. This CDR3 contains 14 residues. Germline-derived CDR1 and CDR2 are SQVTM and ANQGSEA. The CDR3 DNA follows: TGCAGCGTTGGAGGGTTCGGGGGAGAGAACATTCAGTACTTC. Its protein is CSVGGFGGENIQYF.

V and J are TRBV10-3 and TRBJ1-1, with a weak D call TRBD1 (5 bases). The CDR3 extends over 13 amino acids. V was clipped by 4 bases and J by 1 base, with 7 bases between them. Germline V CDR1 and CDR2: ENHRY, SYGVKD. CDR3 loop: CAISATGNTEAFF. CDR3 coding DNA: TGTGCCATCAGTGCTACAGGGAACACTGAAGCTTTCTTT.

This rearrangement joins TRBV2 to TRBJ2-3; no definite D call. CDR3 size: 14 residues. The germline V gene encodes CDR1 SNHLY and CDR2 FYNNEI. Trimming stripped 6 bases from V and 0 bases from J, with 10 bases between. In DNA form, the CDR3 reads TGTGCCAGCAGCTACCCCGATAGCACAGATACGCAGTATTTT. Its translation is CASSYPDSTDTQYF.

The V gene is TRBV5-6, the J gene TRBJ2-1; 8 bases are a match to TRBD2. Germline CDR1 SGHDT, CDR2 YYEEEE. J was trimmed by 15 bases and V by 3 bases; bases with no gene match: 8. CDR3 length equals 12 residues. This chain's CDR3 is CASSSSTSARFF. In DNA form, the CDR3 reads TGTGCCAGCAGCTCCTCGACTAGCGCTCGGTTCTTC.

The chain is built from TRBV7-2 and TRBJ1-1; 7 nucleotides agree with TRBD1. The CDR3 spans 13 residues. CDR1 SGHTA and CDR2 FQGNSA come from the germline V gene. Losses at the gene ends were 6 bases for V and 12 bases for J; bases not matched to a gene: 13. DNA of the CDR3: TGTGCCAGCAGTTCTCAGGGGGGGGTCGTGACTTTCTTT. This gives the protein CASSSQGGVVTFF.

There are a few counts of this clone. One junction end does not reproduce the germline sequence, and a read error may be involved. The chain couples TRBV6-1 to TRBJ2-1, with TRBD1 as a possible D gene (6 bases). CDR3 size: 16 residues. CDR1 is MNHNS and CDR2 is SASEGT in the germline V gene. CDR3 nucleotide sequence: TGTGCCAGCACTGAAGGGGGTCTGGCCTCCTACAATGAGCAGTTCTTC. It is translated as CASTEGGLASYNEQFF.

The V and J genes are TRBV19 and TRBJ2-2; 7 nucleotides line up with TRBD1. The CDR3 runs to 16 residues. Germline assignment: CDR1 LNHDA and CDR2 SQIVND (reference sequence). The J segment lost 0 bases and the V segment lost 4 bases, leaving 5 bases of the junction unmatched. The CDR3 bases are TGTGCCAGTAGTACCCGGACAGGCTCGAACACCGGGGAGCTGTTTTTT. Translating gives CASSTRTGSNTGELFF. Full variable domain (remainder filled in from reference TRBV19 and TRBJ2-2): DGGITQSPKYLFRKEGQNVTLSCEQNLNHDAMYWYRQDPGQGLRLIYYSQIVNDFQKGDIAEGYSVSREKKESFPLTVTSAQKNPTAFYLCASSTRTGSNTGELFFGEGSRLTVL.

V is TRBV25-1 and J is TRBJ2-7; D unresolved. Trimming shortened V by 4 bases and J by 6 bases, and 13 bases separated the two germline ends. The CDR3 has 13 amino acids. Germline V gene lookup returns CDR1 MGHDK and CDR2 SYGVNS. The DNA for the CDR3 is TGTGCCAGCAGTGGGAACAAGGGCGGCGAGCAGTACTTC. This encodes CASSGNKGGEQYF.

V is TRBV19 and J is TRBJ1-2; D unclear. The CDR3 covers 14 residues. V gave up 3 bases and J gave up 7 bases, with 15 bases separating them. CDR1 LNHDA and CDR2 SQIVND come from the germline V gene (reference sequence). CDR3 DNA sequence: TGTGCCAGTAGTATGTCGTTAAGAAGGCCTGGCTACACCTTC. Amino acid sequence: CASSMSLRRPGYTF.

The chain carries TRBV10-3 and TRBJ1-2; the match to TRBD1 covers 8 bases. Germline CDR1 reads ENHRY; CDR2 reads SYGVKD. Trimming took 6 bases from V and 4 from J; bases not matched to a gene: 16. The CDR3 runs 17 residues. The CDR3 nucleotides are TGTGCCATCAGCACGAGCGGACAGGGCGGAGCTGGCTATGGCTACACCTTC. Translated, it gives CAISTSGQGGAGYGYTF.